The present T cell receptor (beta chain) was sequenced within a study of shared T cell receptors in the human thymus. This CDR3 is built from 15 residues. Trimming cost V 3 bases and J 7 bases; bases outside gene matches: 13. Germline values: CDR1 SQVTM, CDR2 ANQGSEA. Produced via immunoSEQ multiplex PCR; TCRdb's table is partial and in-frame only. Of 640,000 or so clones detected, around 87% appear once; the ten largest clones hold over 0.008%. The same sample was also used in a study of human thymus T cells. As that report states: The people who donated were healthy Finnish babies having corrective surgery for congenital heart defects. Corrective heart surgery yielded resections, and these provided the thymus tissue. Among thymic and blood repertoires, usage of V and J genes appeared biased. Thymic TCR repertoires of unrelated people reportedly overlapped highly.

Sequencing was done on a sample of thymocytes. The sequence was obtained from a boy under three years old with a congenital heart defect. This rearrangement joins TRBV29-1 to TRBJ2-3, with 7 bases aligning to TRBD1. The CDR3 protein is CSVDCRGEGGNTQYF. The CDR3 DNA is TGCAGCGTTGATTGCAGGGGTGAAGGGGGCAATACGCAGTATTTT.